The 2 T cell receptor beta chains below all came from one sample that was sequenced in a study of blood T cell repertoires in COVID-19. TCRdb's table, derived via immunoSEQ multiplex PCR, lists solely in-frame clones and lacks some. In the table there are 210,000 or so clones, approximately 90% of which are singletons. Sample: peripheral blood. The receptors shown here come from a woman in her forties with acute or convalescent COVID-19.

V usage is TRBV2 and J usage is TRBJ2-7; perhaps TRBD1 as D (5 bases). The CDR3 contains 12 residues. V shed 7 bases and J shed 4 bases, with 11 bases lying between them. The V gene's germline CDR1 is SNHLY and CDR2 FYNNEI. The CDR3 protein is CASKPTGYEQYV. As DNA, the CDR3 is TGTGCCAGCAAACCTACAGGTTACGAGCAGTACGTC.

DNA of the CDR3: TGTGCCAGCAGCCCCAGGGGCTCTCACACAGATACGCAGTATTTT. Amino acid sequence: CASSPRGSHTDTQYF. J is TRBJ2-3 and V is TRBV7-2; D might be TRBD1 (6 bases). The CDR3 is 15 amino acids. Per germline, CDR1 SGHTA and CDR2 FQGNSA. The germline V and J ends were trimmed by 5 bases and 2 bases, with 14 bases remaining between them.